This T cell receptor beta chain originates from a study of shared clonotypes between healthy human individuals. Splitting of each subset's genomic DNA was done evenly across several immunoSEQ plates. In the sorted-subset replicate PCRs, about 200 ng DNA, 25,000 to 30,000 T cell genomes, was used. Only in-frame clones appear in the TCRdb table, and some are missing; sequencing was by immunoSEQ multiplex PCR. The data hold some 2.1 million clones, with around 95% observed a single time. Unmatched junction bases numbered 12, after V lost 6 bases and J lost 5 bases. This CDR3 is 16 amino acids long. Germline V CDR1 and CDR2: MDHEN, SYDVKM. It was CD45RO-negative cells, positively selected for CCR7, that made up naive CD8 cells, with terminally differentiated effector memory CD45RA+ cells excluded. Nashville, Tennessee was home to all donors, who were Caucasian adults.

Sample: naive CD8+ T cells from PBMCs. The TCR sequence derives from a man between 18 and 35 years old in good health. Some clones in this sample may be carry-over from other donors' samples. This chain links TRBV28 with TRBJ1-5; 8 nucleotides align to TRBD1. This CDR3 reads CASSTLWTGQDQPQHF. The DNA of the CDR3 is TGTGCCAGCAGCACCCTTTGGACAGGGCAAGATCAGCCCCAGCATTTT.